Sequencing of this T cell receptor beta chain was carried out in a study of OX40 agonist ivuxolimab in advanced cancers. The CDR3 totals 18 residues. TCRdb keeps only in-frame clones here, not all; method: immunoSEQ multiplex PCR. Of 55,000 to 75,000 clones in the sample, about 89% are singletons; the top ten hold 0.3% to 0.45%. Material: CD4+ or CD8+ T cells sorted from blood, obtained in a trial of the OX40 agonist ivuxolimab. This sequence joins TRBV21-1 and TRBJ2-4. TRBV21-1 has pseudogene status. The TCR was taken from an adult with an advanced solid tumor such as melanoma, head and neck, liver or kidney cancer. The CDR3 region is CATLRGTGYYLAKNIQYF. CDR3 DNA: TGTGCCACGCTTCGTGGGACGGGCTACTATCTAGCCAAAAACATTCAGTACTTC.